What follows are 8 T cell receptor beta chains derived from one specimen sequenced in a study of CD8 T cells in ankylosing spondylitis. Study results and limitations: A motif in TCR beta, a set of seven to nine highly homologous variants, appeared characteristic of ankylosing spondylitis blood.

TCRdb independently ran MiXCR on the 5' RACE reads; one entry per CDR3 protein. This repertoire shows 750,000 to 850,000 distinct CDR3 sequences, around 11% found once; its top ten account for less than 0.65%. These receptors lack a known antigen. The sample consisted of blood, either unsorted or a sorted T cell fraction (not recorded which). All receptors derive from a male donor with ankylosing spondylitis.

The sample holds many counts of this clonotype. The V and J genes are TRBV29-1 and TRBJ2-7; D is perhaps TRBD1 (6 bases). Per germline, CDR1 SQVTM and CDR2 ANQGSEA. The CDR3 extends over 13 amino acids. V gave up 4 bases and J gave up 5 bases, with 15 bases separating them. Here the CDR3 DNA reads TGCAGCGTTGTGGCCGGCTGGGACAACGAGCAGTACTTC. Its translation: CSVVAGWDNEQYF.

A note on this clonotype: A much larger clone lies one base from this, so it may be a read error. The chain is built from TRBV9 and TRBJ1-5, with D possibly TRBD1 on 5 matching bases. This CDR3 is 13 amino acids long. Trimming cost V 2 bases and J 9 bases, with 12 bases left between them. Germline V gene data show CDR1 as SGDLS and CDR2 as YYNGEE. This CDR3 is CASSVGRGLPQHF. CDR3 in DNA: TGTGCCAGCAGCGTCGGAAGGGGACTGCCCCAGCATTTT.

V gene TRBV5-1 combines with J gene TRBJ2-7, with 14 bases lining up with TRBD2. Germline CDR1 is SGHRS and CDR2 is YFSETQ. Trimming took 4 bases from V and 5 from J; bases not matched to a gene: 8. The CDR3 length is 16 residues. This chain's CDR3 is CASSPPGLAGVNEQYF. The CDR3 coding sequence is TGCGCCAGCAGCCCACCGGGACTAGCGGGAGTAAACGAGCAGTACTTC.

This clonotype was seen only a few times. This chain uses TRBV18 with TRBJ1-6, with D unresolved. The V end lost 3 bases, the J end lost 10 bases, and 10 bases lay between the germline ends. Germline V CDR1 and CDR2: KGHSH, LQKENI. CDR3 length equals 13 residues. CDR3 residues: CASSPDQRSPLHF. In DNA form, the CDR3 reads TGTGCCAGCTCACCCGATCAGCGGTCACCCCTCCACTTT.

The chain recombines TRBV7-2 with TRBJ2-7, with 11 bases lining up with TRBD2. This CDR3 has 15 residues. The ends lost 6 bases at V and 2 bases at J; junction bases unmatched: 6. Per the germline V gene, CDR1 is SGHTA and CDR2 is FQGNSA. The DNA for the CDR3 is TGTGCCAGCAGTACGCCGGGACTAGCGGCCTACGAGCAGTACTTC. Translated: CASSTPGLAAYEQYF.

This clonotype was seen at least ten times. The genes are TRBV28 and TRBJ2-7; weak D call: TRBD2 (5 bases). The germline CDR1 and CDR2 sequences are MDHEN and SYDVKM. Trimming shortened V by 5 bases and J by 6 bases, and 26 bases separated the two germline ends. CDR3 size: 17 residues. Here the CDR3 DNA reads TGTGCCAGCAGTATGGACTCGTTTCCCCTCTCTACTGGCGAGCAGTACTTC. Translation: CASSMDSFPLSTGEQYF.

The rearrangement joins TRBV5-1 to TRBJ2-3; the D gene is possibly TRBD1 (5 bases). V was shortened by 1 base and J by 6 bases, with 12 bases between the two germline ends. The CDR3 has 14 residues. Germline CDR1 and CDR2: SGHRS and YFSETQ. The CDR3 protein is CASSLRQLRDTQYF. The CDR3 DNA sequence: TGCGCCAGCAGCTTGAGACAGCTCCGGGATACGCAGTATTTT.

This clonotype was seen a few times. This sequence may be a read error, since a much larger clone differs from it by one base. The genes are TRBV28 and TRBJ1-2, with TRBD1 identical over 7 bases. V shed 6 bases and J 3 bases; nucleotides not matched to a gene: 4. Germline lookup yields CDR1 MDHEN and CDR2 SYDVKM. This CDR3 is built from 13 residues. The CDR3 nucleotides are TGTGCCAGCAGGCCACAGGGGTACTATGGCTACACCTTC. Encoded protein: CASRPQGYYGYTF.